One and the same sample provided the 19 T cell receptor beta chains below, sequenced in a study of OX40 agonist ivuxolimab in advanced cancers. Here immunoSEQ multiplex PCR was the method, and the copy in TCRdb shows in-frame clones only, minus some. The sample lists tens of thousands of clones, approximately 86% seen once, with 16% in the top ten. Specimen: CD4+ or CD8+ T cells sorted from blood, collected in a trial of the OX40 agonist ivuxolimab. All receptors derive from an adult with an advanced solid tumor such as melanoma, head and neck, liver or kidney cancer.

The chain couples TRBV30 to TRBJ2-7, with TRBD2 matching over 12 bases. This CDR3 region has 19 residues. Germline CDR1 and CDR2: GTSNPN and SVGIG (reference sequence). The V gene end was trimmed by 4 bases and the J gene end by 2 bases; junction bases not matched to a gene: 18. The CDR3 DNA reads TGTGCCTGGACCAATGGGATTGGGACTAGCGGGCCTAGAACCTACGAGCAGTACTTC. This encodes CAWTNGIGTSGPRTYEQYF.

This clone is a singleton in its sample. This chain uses TRBV5-1 with TRBJ2-5, with TRBD2 matching over 8 bases. The junction had 3 bases not matched to a gene; V was cut back by 0 bases and J by 5 bases. Germline V lookup: CDR1 SGHRS, CDR2 YFSETQ. The CDR3 length is 14 residues. The CDR3, as DNA: TGCGCCAGCAGCTTGGGGACGGGAGGGGAGACCCAGTACTTC. Translating it yields CASSLGTGGETQYF. The full variable domain, with the rest looked up from reference TRBV5-1 and TRBJ2-5, is KAGVTQTPRYLIKTRGQQVTLSCSPISGHRSVSWYQQTPGQGLQFLFEYFSETQRNKGNFPGRFSGRQFSNSRSEMNVSTLELGDSALYLCASSLGTGGETQYFGPGTRLLVL.

The V and J genes are TRBV7-9 and TRBJ2-5; 9 bases fit TRBD1. V lost 1 base, J lost 4 bases, and 7 bases stayed unmatched. CDR3 size: 16 residues. Germline CDR1 and CDR2: SEHNR and FQNEAQ (reference sequence). The CDR3 DNA sequence: TGTGCCAGCAGCTTAGGTATTGGACAGGGGATAGAGACCCAGTACTTC. The encoded protein is CASSLGIGQGIETQYF.

The chain has TRBV15 and TRBJ2-1; 10 bases line up with TRBD2. With V trimmed by 6 bases and J by 9 bases, 5 bases remained unmatched. CDR3 length equals 13 residues. The germline V gene encodes CDR1 LNHNV and CDR2 YYDKDF (reference sequence). CDR3 DNA: TGTGCCACCAGAGCGGGAGGGCGAAGTGAGCAGTTCTTC. Amino acids: CATRAGGRSEQFF.

This sequence joins TRBV10-3 and TRBJ2-7; TRBD1 matches at 11 bases. After removal of 5 bases from V and 4 bases from J, the junction contained 13 bases not matched to a gene. CDR1 and CDR2 from the germline V gene are ENHRY and SYGVKD. This CDR3 is built from 17 residues. CDR3 DNA sequence: TGTGCCATCAGTCCCCGGGGACAGGGGGTAGCAGGTTACGAGCAGTACTTC. Translation gives CAISPRGQGVAGYEQYF.

This clone was seen once. This chain links TRBV6-5 with TRBJ2-7; TRBD1 matches at 8 bases. The CDR3 has 14 residues. Germline CDR1 reads MNHEY; CDR2 reads SVGAGI. Losses at the gene ends were 1 base for V and 2 bases for J; bases not matched to a gene: 1. This CDR3 is CASSYWTGPYEQYF. As DNA, the CDR3 is TGTGCCAGCAGTTACTGGACAGGGCCCTACGAGCAGTACTTC.

The chain carries TRBV2 and TRBJ2-7; a possible D gene is TRBD1 (6 bases). The CDR3 is 12 amino acids. V dropped 5 bases and J dropped 4 bases, with 9 bases sitting between them. Per germline, CDR1 SNHLY and CDR2 FYNNEI. The CDR3 nucleotides are TGTGCCAGCAGTAACAGGGTTTACGAGCAGTACTTC. This codes for CASSNRVYEQYF.

This chain connects TRBV27 to TRBJ1-6; 7 positions agree with TRBD1. J was trimmed by 4 bases and V by 6 bases; bases with no gene match: 6. Germline-derived CDR1 and CDR2 are MNHEY and SMNVEV (reference sequence). The CDR3 is 15 amino acids. The CDR3 here is CASSTGQQYNSPLHF. Here the CDR3 DNA reads TGTGCCAGCAGCACGGGACAGCAGTATAATTCACCCCTCCACTTT.

The chain couples TRBV6-4 to TRBJ2-3, with 7 positions matching TRBD1. The CDR3 consists of 13 residues. V lost 4 bases to trimming and J lost 6 bases; unmatched junction nucleotides: 4. Germline V gives CDR1 MRHNA, CDR2 SNTAGT. This CDR3 reads CASSVTTGDTQYF. DNA of the CDR3: TGTGCCAGCAGTGTCACGACAGGGGATACGCAGTATTTT.

The CDR3, as DNA: TGTGCCAGTAGTTGGACAGGGGGTTACAATGAGCAGTTCTTC. It specifies CASSWTGGYNEQFF. The chain joins TRBV19 to TRBJ2-1; 10 nucleotides line up with TRBD1. The CDR3 loop spans 14 amino acids. The germline V gene encodes CDR1 LNHDA and CDR2 SQIVND (reference sequence). V trimming: 5 bases; J trimming: 4 bases; junction bases outside the gene matches: 2.

V gene TRBV29-1 combines with J gene TRBJ2-7, with D tentatively TRBD1 (5 bases). Germline CDR1 is SQVTM and CDR2 is ANQGSEA. Trimming cost V 3 bases and J 5 bases, with 11 bases left between them. This CDR3 is 12 amino acids long. CDR3 amino acids: CSVDFGADEQYF. CDR3 in DNA: TGCAGCGTTGACTTTGGGGCTGACGAGCAGTACTTC.

This chain links TRBV28 with TRBJ1-3, with D perhaps TRBD1 (5 bases). Trimming removed 5 bases at V and 2 bases at J, with 22 bases between. The CDR3 is 18 amino acids. Per germline, CDR1 MDHEN and CDR2 SYDVKM. CDR3 coding DNA: TGTGCCAGCAGTCACCCGGGACCCCGGGCTGTTGCTGGAAACACCATATATTTT. Translation gives CASSHPGPRAVAGNTIYF.

This clone was seen just once. This chain links TRBV28 with TRBJ2-6; no firm D call. CDR1 is MDHEN, CDR2 SYDVKM, per germline. Trimming shortened V by 1 base and J by 4 bases, and 8 bases separated the two germline ends. The CDR3 consists of 15 residues. The CDR3 sequence: CASSLSSGGANVLTF. The CDR3 nucleotides read TGTGCCAGCAGTTTATCTAGTGGAGGGGCCAACGTCCTGACTTTC.

The V call is TRBV15, the J call TRBJ1-5; D might be TRBD1 (5 bases). This CDR3 contains 17 residues. The germline gives CDR1 LNHNV, CDR2 YYDKDF (reference sequence). V lost 0 bases and J 2 bases, leaving 14 bases between the germline ends. CDR3 nucleotide sequence: TGTGCCACCAGCAGAGATTGGCGGGACCACCGCAATCAGCCCCAGCATTTT. Protein: CATSRDWRDHRNQPQHF.

The chain recombines TRBV28 with TRBJ2-3; 7 bases are a match to TRBD2. The CDR3 consists of 15 residues. Looked up from germline, CDR1 is MDHEN and CDR2 is SYDVKM. The V gene end was trimmed by 5 bases and the J gene end by 1 base; junction bases not matched to a gene: 6. The DNA for the CDR3 is TGTGCCAGCAGTCTCAGAGGGAGGGGCACAGATACGCAGTATTTT. This sequence encodes CASSLRGRGTDTQYF.

This clone was counted a few times. The chain uses TRBV27 and TRBJ2-7; D not resolved. V was pared by 4 bases and J by 2 bases, with 3 bases between. This CDR3 is built from 11 residues. The germline V gene has CDR1 MNHEY and CDR2 SMNVEV (reference sequence). The CDR3 DNA reads as TGTGCCAGCAGTTACACCTACGAGCAGTACTTC. Protein product: CASSYTYEQYF.

The chain combines TRBV4-2 with TRBJ1-3; D is unclear. CDR3 size: 16 residues. Germline V CDR1 and CDR2: LGHNA, YNFKEQ. The germline V and J ends were trimmed by 2 bases and 0 bases, with 11 bases remaining between them. In DNA, the CDR3 is TGTGCCAGCAGCCAATCCCGACGGGGCTCTGGAAACACCATATATTTT. Translation: CASSQSRRGSGNTIYF.

This chain links TRBV20-1 with TRBJ2-1; D is undetermined. Germline lookup yields CDR1 DFQATT and CDR2 SNEGSKA (reference sequence). This CDR3 is 11 amino acids long. Trimming removed 2 bases from V and 4 bases from J, with 3 bases in between. Here the CDR3 reads CSARLYNEQFF. In DNA, the CDR3 is TGCAGTGCTAGACTTTACAATGAGCAGTTCTTC.

The rearrangement joins TRBV5-4 to TRBJ2-7, with D hard to call. This CDR3 contains 14 residues. V was trimmed by 1 base and J by 2 bases, leaving 10 bases between them. CDR1 and CDR2 from the germline V gene are SGHNT and YYREEE (reference sequence). CDR3 nucleotide sequence: TGTGCCAGCAGCTTGTCTTTCGACACCTACGAGCAGTACTTC. Protein sequence: CASSLSFDTYEQYF.